This TCR beta chain was sequenced during a study of T cell repertoires in cytomegalovirus infection. Looking at the study overall: HLA-B-restricted CMV epitopes that are well studied, plus recently identified HLA-C-restricted ones, were used by the study. Regarding the study as a whole: Carriers of CMV and the relevant HLA type were discriminated by public TCR beta frequency. The response measured ex vivo was dominated by TCR beta clonotypes (HLA-C-restricted and CMV-specific).

V was trimmed by 5 bases and J by 9 bases, leaving 20 bases between them. CDR1 is SGHTA, CDR2 FQGNSA, per germline. This CDR3 contains 16 residues. A note on this clonotype: Its antigen is still unknown.

TCRdb reprocessed the reads with MiXCR, giving one entry per CDR3 protein. The sample contains approximately 70,000 distinct CDR3 sequences, roughly 20% of which appear only once. This clonotype was obtained from a human donor in good health (CMV status not recorded). Some clones in this sample may be carry-over from other donors' samples. The V and J genes are TRBV7-2 and TRBJ1-6; unclear D gene. Material: CD8+ T cells from cultured PBMCs, obtained from culture after CMV antigen stimulation. In DNA, the CDR3 is TGTGCCAGCAGCCACTCCCACGCGTCATGGGGTTCACCCCTCCACTTT. Amino acids: CASSHSHASWGSPLHF.